This record covers a single TCR beta chain. The antigen remains undetermined. TCRdb's copy holds only in-frame clones and misses some; the assay was immunoSEQ multiplex PCR. The data show about 53,000 clones, approximately 90% seen once. These data are taken from a study of T cell responses to AZD1222 COVID-19 vaccine. Study-wide points: A reported finding is that nearly half of spike-specific TCRs target unmutated variant regions. There were vaccine-associated CD4 TCRs across spike, dominant at 160-218 and 743-854. Repertoires were obtained solely post-peak T cell response. Females made up more of the donors, who were largely white British, and clonal diversity may have come out too low.

CDR3 length: 13 amino acids. Trimming cost V 3 bases and J 8 bases, with 13 bases left between them. The V gene's germline CDR1 is SGHVS and CDR2 FNYEAQ. This TCR was recovered from an adult who received the AZD1222 COVID-19 vaccine. This specimen consisted of peripheral blood, obtained 28 days after the second AZD1222 dose. The rearrangement links TRBV7-6 to TRBJ1-1; D not certain. The CDR3 DNA reads TGTGCCAGCAGCTTCACGGGTAGTTCAGAAGCTTTCTTT. Protein product: CASSFTGSSEAFF.